The 32 T cell receptor beta chains listed next were all sequenced from one sample in a study of post-analysis software for immune sequencing data. Study-level points and caveats: About five TRBV segments occurring more often in patients than controls included TRBV5-6, TRBV5-1 and TRBV20-1.

No antigens are known for them. The authors incorporated unique molecular identifiers into the TCR beta cDNA libraries. Each CDR3 protein is one row after TCRdb ran MiXCR on the PCR reads. Among fewer than 600,000 distinct CDR3 sequences listed, around 40% were seen once. Input material: blood. These receptors all stem from a girl under 18 with multiple sclerosis.

The genes are TRBV28 and TRBJ2-4; 7 nucleotides line up with TRBD2. Germline-derived CDR1 and CDR2 are MDHEN and SYDVKM. CDR3 length: 16 residues. With V trimmed by 0 bases and J by 0 bases, 2 bases remained unmatched. Written as DNA, the CDR3 is TGTGCCAGCAGTTTATGGGCTAGCGGAGCCAAAAACATTCAGTACTTC. The encoded protein is CASSLWASGAKNIQYF.

This chain uses TRBV7-6 with TRBJ2-7; TRBD1 matches at 7 bases. The length of the CDR3 is 16 residues. CDR1 is SGHVS, CDR2 FNYEAQ, per germline. V lost 5 bases, J lost 3 bases, and 13 bases stayed unmatched. The CDR3 nucleotides read TGTGCCAGCAGCCCAATACTCGGACAGGCCTACTACGAGCAGTACTTC. It specifies CASSPILGQAYYEQYF. The full variable domain, rest sourced from reference TRBV7-6 and TRBJ2-7, is GAGVSQSPRYKVTKRGQDVALRCDPISGHVSLYWYRQALGQGPEFLTYFNYEAQQDKSGLPNDRFSAERPEGSISTLTIQRTEQRDSAMYRCASSPILGQAYYEQYFGPGTRLTVT.

This clonotype came up a few times. The genes are TRBV20-1 and TRBJ2-7; the match to TRBD2 covers 14 bases. V was clipped by 0 bases and J by 3 bases; unmatched bases: 13. Germline CDR1 is DFQATT and CDR2 is SNEGSKA (reference sequence). The CDR3 totals 19 residues. DNA of the CDR3: TGCAGTGCTAGAGAACCGGGACTAGCGGGAGAAGGGTGGTTCTACGAGCAGTACTTC. Its translation: CSAREPGLAGEGWFYEQYF.

With regard to this clonotype: A clone one base away is much larger, so this may be a read error. V is TRBV20-1 and J is TRBJ2-5; TRBD2 aligns across 13 bases. CDR1 is DFQATT and CDR2 is SNEGSKA in the germline V gene (reference sequence). CDR3 size: 15 residues. CDR3 protein: CCARWTSGSGETQYF. CDR3 in DNA: TGCTGTGCTAGGTGGACTAGCGGGAGTGGGGAGACCCAGTACTTC.

In this sample, this clonotype turned up a few times. The chain links TRBV9 to TRBJ1-2, with 7 bases aligning to TRBD1. The length of the CDR3 is 14 residues. Germline V gene sequence: CDR1 SGDLS, CDR2 YYNGEE. The ends lost 2 bases at V and 4 bases at J; junction bases unmatched: 5. The CDR3 nucleotides are TGTGCCAGCAGCGTCAGGGAGGGGGCCTATGGCTACACCTTC. Translating gives CASSVREGAYGYTF.

This clonotype came up a few times. The J gene is TRBJ1-2, the V gene TRBV12-3 or TRBV12-4; 7 bases match TRBD1. There are 16 residues in the CDR3. With 6 bases clipped from V and 7 bases from J, the junction kept 17 bases outside the gene matches. The CDR3 coding sequence is TGTGCCAGCAGCCGTCCCCCCAGACAGGGCTCTGGTGGCTACACCTTC. It translates to CASSRPPRQGSGGYTF.

Remarks on this clonotype: At one end, the junction sequence differs from germline, possibly due to a read error. The rearrangement links TRBV5-5 to TRBJ2-7, with 9 bases that match TRBD1. This CDR3 region has 14 residues. Germline V gives CDR1 SGHKS, CDR2 YYEKEE (reference sequence). The CDR3 reads CASSVGQGGSERYF. The DNA for the CDR3 is TGTGCCAGCAGCGTGGGACAGGGTGGAAGCGAGCGGTACTTC.

This clonotype was picked up a small number of times. J is TRBJ2-1 and V is TRBV24-1; possible D gene TRBD1, 7 bases. Germline V gene data show CDR1 as KGHDR and CDR2 as SFDVKD. Trimming shortened V by 4 bases and J by 3 bases, and 12 bases separated the two germline ends. The CDR3 length is 15 residues. The CDR3 here is CATSEGGQNYNEQFF. DNA for the CDR3: TGTGCCACCAGTGAGGGGGGACAGAACTACAATGAGCAGTTCTTC.

The chain is built from TRBV11-2 and TRBJ2-2, with D perhaps TRBD2 (5 bases). Germline V gene sequence: CDR1 SGHAT, CDR2 FQNNGV. V was trimmed by 3 bases and J by 5 bases, leaving 16 bases between them. CDR3 length: 16 amino acids. CDR3 DNA: TGTGCCAGCAGCTTGATAGACTACGCCTGGACCGGGGAGCTGTTTTTT. Its translation is CASSLIDYAWTGELFF.

This clonotype was recorded a few times. Written as DNA, the CDR3 is TGTGCCAGCACGGGACTAGCGAACACCGGGGAGCTGTTTTTT. Protein product: CASTGLANTGELFF. The chain couples TRBV2 to TRBJ2-2, with 8 bases that match TRBD2. The CDR3 consists of 14 residues. With 7 bases clipped from V and 0 bases from J, the junction kept 1 base outside the gene matches. The germline gives CDR1 SNHLY, CDR2 FYNNEI.

The V and J genes are TRBV3-1 and TRBJ2-3, with 11 nucleotides matching TRBD2. This CDR3 has 17 amino acids. The germline V gene has CDR1 LGHDT and CDR2 YNNKEL (reference sequence). V lost 1 base to trimming and J lost 0 bases; unmatched junction nucleotides: 3. The CDR3 DNA reads TGTGCCAGCAGCCAAGGACTAGCGGGGCTTAGCACAGATACGCAGTATTTT. As protein: CASSQGLAGLSTDTQYF.

The genes are TRBV20-1 and TRBJ2-5; 9 nucleotides match TRBD2. Germline V gene lookup returns CDR1 DFQATT and CDR2 SNEGSKA (reference sequence). With 4 bases clipped from V and 2 bases from J, the junction kept 8 bases outside the gene matches. This CDR3 is 15 amino acids long. CDR3 sequence (DNA): TGCAGTGCTATCGTCGGTAGCGGGAGACAAGAGACCCAGTACTTC. It specifies CSAIVGSGRQETQYF.

The genes are TRBV7-9 and TRBJ1-1, with D maybe TRBD1 (6 bases). V was cut by 5 bases and J by 10 bases, with 11 bases left in between. The CDR3 totals 11 residues. CDR1 is SEHNR and CDR2 is FQNEAQ in the germline V gene (reference sequence). The chain's CDR3 is CASSPQGRAFF. The CDR3 coding sequence is TGTGCCAGCAGCCCACAGGGAAGAGCTTTCTTT.

The rearrangement links TRBV28 to TRBJ2-5, with D uncertain. The J call may not be correct, given that the DNA end is closer to TRBJ2-7. Germline loops: CDR1 MDHEN, CDR2 SYDVKM. This CDR3 contains 11 residues. CDR3 sequence reads: CASSFRYEQYF. CDR3 bases: TGTGCCAGCAGTTTTAGGTACGAGCAGTACTTC.

This clonotype came up once. A junction end diverges from the germline sequence, so it may reflect a read error. J is TRBJ2-1 and V is TRBV7-3; 8 bases fit TRBD1. CDR1 SGHTA and CDR2 FQGTGA come from the germline V gene. The CDR3 consists of 16 residues. The CDR3 is CASSPGQGSSYNKQFF. CDR3 coding DNA: TGTGCCAGCAGCCCCGGACAGGGATCGTCCTACAATAAGCAGTTCTTC.

In its sample, this clonotype was seen a few times. This chain connects TRBV29-1 to TRBJ2-2; a possible D gene is TRBD2 (5 bases). The V end lost 7 bases, the J end lost 7 bases, and 13 bases lay between the germline ends. Germline V CDR1 and CDR2: SQVTM, ANQGSEA. The CDR3 is 12 residues long. CDR3 sequence: CSGGTGNGELFF. CDR3 nucleotide sequence: TGCAGCGGTGGAACGGGGAACGGGGAGCTGTTTTTT.

V usage is TRBV28 and J usage is TRBJ2-5; D could derive from TRBD1 or TRBD2 (5 bases each). CDR1 is MDHEN, CDR2 SYDVKM, per germline. The ends were cut back, 6 bases at V and 5 bases at J, with 22 bases in the middle. There are 16 residues in the CDR3. The CDR3 is CASRTRGNRAWETQYF. DNA of the CDR3: TGTGCCAGCAGGACCCGGGGCAACCGTGCGTGGGAGACCCAGTACTTC.

This clonotype was seen more than once but under ten times. The CDR3 DNA reads TGCGCCAGCAGCACCCCTCCGACACCGCTTTTCGAGCAGTACTTC. Amino acids: CASSTPPTPLFEQYF. The rearrangement joins TRBV4-3 to TRBJ2-5; D uncertain. The better agreement between TRBJ2-7 and the DNA end casts doubt on the J call. This CDR3 region has 15 residues. The V gene's germline CDR1 is LGHNA and CDR2 YSLEER.

V usage is TRBV28 and J usage is TRBJ1-2; no reliable D call. CDR1 is MDHEN and CDR2 is SYDVKM in the germline V gene. Trimming took 1 base from V and 10 from J, leaving 10 bases between them. The CDR3 extends over 12 amino acids. The CDR3 nucleotides read TGTGCCAGCAGTTTATTCAGTTCTGACTACACCTTC. Protein: CASSLFSSDYTF.

This clonotype has only a few counts. The V gene is TRBV6-2 or TRBV6-3, the J gene TRBJ2-1, with TRBD1 matching 7 bases. Germline V lookup: CDR1 MNHEY, CDR2 SVGEGT. CDR3 length: 14 amino acids. The ends lost 2 bases at V and 6 bases at J; junction bases unmatched: 4. CDR3 DNA: TGTGCCAGCAGTTACATCGGACAGGTCAATGAGCAGTTCTTC. This translates into CASSYIGQVNEQFF.

The CDR3 reads CSAPGRGDTDTQYF. CDR3 DNA: TGCAGCGCCCCCGGCCGGGGGGACACAGATACGCAGTATTTT. The chain links TRBV29-1 to TRBJ2-3, with TRBD2 matching 7 bases. Germline CDR1 reads SQVTM; CDR2 reads ANQGSEA. V lost 7 bases and J lost 2; bases outside the gene matches: 9. There are 14 residues in the CDR3.

There are a few counts of this clonotype. The chain links TRBV10-3 to TRBJ2-4; perhaps TRBD2 as D (5 bases). The DNA end is a closer match to TRBJ2-7, so the J assignment may be wrong. The CDR3 runs to 15 residues. Germline CDR1 reads ENHRY; CDR2 reads SYGVKD. CDR3 residues: CAITTEVGPAYEQYF. The CDR3 region has the DNA TGTGCCATAACCACGGAGGTCGGGCCGGCATACGAGCAGTACTTC.

The chain combines TRBV7-9 with TRBJ1-1; TRBD1 is a possible D gene (5 bases). V lost 5 bases and J 1 base, leaving 17 bases between the germline ends. The CDR3 is 16 residues long. Looked up from germline, CDR1 is SEHNR and CDR2 is FQNEAQ (reference sequence). Written as DNA, the CDR3 is TGTGCCAGCAGCCCCGCCGGGACGGGCAAGAACACTGAAGCTTTCTTT. Protein: CASSPAGTGKNTEAFF. Based on the CDR3 plus reference TRBV7-9 and TRBJ1-1, the full variable domain is DTGVSQNPRHKITKRGQNVTFRCDPISEHNRLYWYRQTLGQGPEFLTYFQNEAQLEKSRLLSDRFSAERPKGSFSTLEIQRTEQGDSAMYLCASSPAGTGKNTEAFFGQGTRLTVV.

The J gene is TRBJ2-5, the V gene TRBV7-2; either TRBD1 or TRBD2 may fit D (6 bases each). Trimming took 5 bases from V and 11 from J, leaving 18 bases between them. In germline, CDR1 is SGHTA, CDR2 FQGNSA. There are 13 residues in the CDR3. CDR3: CASSLIPRGEQYF. The CDR3 nucleotides are TGTGCCAGCAGCCTCATTCCTAGGGGGGAGCAGTACTTC.

The chain is built from TRBV27 and TRBJ2-3; 7 positions agree with TRBD2. Germline assignment: CDR1 MNHEY and CDR2 SMNVEV (reference sequence). V lost 2 bases, J lost 0 bases, and 5 bases stayed unmatched. This CDR3 is built from 16 residues. In DNA, the CDR3 is TGTGCCAGCAGTTTACAAGCGGGGATAAGCACAGATACGCAGTATTTT. Amino acids: CASSLQAGISTDTQYF.

This chain joins TRBV15 and TRBJ1-2; the D is unclear. CDR3 length: 14 amino acids. V was clipped by 0 bases and J by 4 bases, with 9 bases between them. Germline assignment: CDR1 LNHNV and CDR2 YYDKDF (reference sequence). The CDR3 nucleotides are TGTGCCACCAGCAGAGATGGAGGGATCTATGGCTACACCTTC. It is translated as CATSRDGGIYGYTF.

The chain joins TRBV7-2 to TRBJ1-5, with no clear D. Deletions cut 2 bases from V and 0 bases from J, with 8 bases between. Germline assignment: CDR1 SGHTA and CDR2 FQGNSA. CDR3 length equals 15 residues. CDR3 bases: TGTGCCAGCAGCTTATATTCGGATAGCAATCAGCCCCAGCATTTT. Translating gives CASSLYSDSNQPQHF.

V is TRBV20-1 and J is TRBJ2-2, with 7 bases lining up with TRBD1. V lost 1 base and J lost 2; bases outside the gene matches: 10. The CDR3 consists of 17 residues. Germline CDR1 DFQATT, CDR2 SNEGSKA (reference sequence). The CDR3 spells CSARGTTGASNTGELFF. DNA of the CDR3: TGCAGTGCTAGAGGCACCACAGGGGCATCTAACACCGGGGAGCTGTTTTTT.

With regard to this clonotype: A clone one base away is much larger, so this may be a read error. The chain couples TRBV4-1 to TRBJ2-1; a weak D match, TRBD2 (5 bases). This CDR3 has 13 amino acids. V was shortened by 1 base and J by 8 bases, with 9 bases between the two germline ends. The V gene's germline CDR1 is MGHRA and CDR2 YSYEKL. This chain's CDR3 is CASSQGRGYEQFF. DNA of the CDR3: TGCGCCAGCAGCCAAGGACGGGGTTATGAGCAGTTCTTC.

The gene calls are TRBV4-3 and TRBJ2-4; D might be TRBD2 (6 bases). The J call may be in error: the DNA end matches TRBJ2-7 better. This CDR3 spans 12 amino acids. From germline, CDR1 is LGHNA and CDR2 YSLEER. CDR3 DNA: TGCGCCAGCAGCCCTGGCGGGGACGAGCAGTACTTC. As protein: CASSPGGDEQYF.

There are a few counts of this clonotype. V usage is TRBV7-9 and J usage is TRBJ1-6, with D uncertain. Germline V lookup: CDR1 SEHNR, CDR2 FQNEAQ (reference sequence). The CDR3 totals 14 residues. Trimming removed 0 bases at V and 8 bases at J, with 8 bases between. Written as DNA, the CDR3 is TGTGCCAGCAGCTTAGCGTCGGGGTATTCACCCCTCCACTTT. As protein: CASSLASGYSPLHF.

The chain carries TRBV7-2 and TRBJ2-7; 9 positions match TRBD2. Trimming removed 5 bases from V and 4 bases from J; junction bases left unmatched: 9. The germline V gene has CDR1 SGHTA and CDR2 FQGNSA. The CDR3 has 15 amino acids. The CDR3 spells CASSMAGTSLYEQYF. CDR3 in DNA: TGTGCCAGCAGCATGGCCGGGACTAGCCTGTACGAGCAGTACTTC.